The T cell receptor (beta chain) under discussion was sequenced for a study of cytomegalovirus exposure and HLA in healthy donors (dated by TCRdb to about 2017). Context from the whole study: According to an earlier analysis of several hundred of the donors, about 180 million T cells yielded 117 million unique TCR beta sequences and about 300 Gb of sequence data. A later analysis re-examined previously published TCR beta repertoires from more than 550 donors and added high-resolution HLA genotyping to investigate patterns of TCR occurrence. All discovery cohort repertoires had been generated on a single sequencing platform. Donor age, sex, ethnicity and CMV serostatus were compiled together with the repertoire data. Using immunosequencing, the study profiled T cell repertoires from about 650 subjects and related those repertoires to cytomegalovirus serostatus. High-throughput TCR immunosequencing, statistical association of individual TCRs with disease status, and machine learning were combined to predict cytomegalovirus infection status. The number of typed donors differed by locus: about 620-630 for A, B, C, DRB1 and DQB1; 522 for DQA1; 600 to 610 for DPA1; and some 430 for DPB1. An earlier analysis of 587 of the donors applied high-throughput TCR beta sequencing to assess whether each TCR beta V gene segment acted as functional or pseudogenic. The study was designed to test whether signatures of past pathogen exposure could be identified by cataloging public T cell receptors. About 280 gigabases of sequencing data and around 90 million unique TCR sequences made up an early release that covered under 750 HLA-typed donors. HLA typing included class I and class II loci at four-digit resolution. Across roughly 420 genotyped donors of the cohort, an average of roughly 250,000 unique TCR beta nucleotide sequences per donor were sequenced, and approximately 19% of those sequences were non-productive. Several DR-DQ haplotypes were handled as single units for association and clustering because linkage in the cohort was strong. The genetic ancestry cluster associated with self-reported Caucasian donors included 65% to 90% of the 300 to 400 genotyped donors. Besides the first cohort of about 730 subjects, a separate validation cohort made up of over 95 different subjects was used. A later genetic analysis used genome-wide SNP genotypes for about three fifths of the 666 donors, treating that subset as a discovery cohort. Rather than using new phenotypic data, the later analysis identified candidate immune exposures from TCR beta sequences and from how often those sequences occurred across donors.

Here is what the overall study found, with its caveats: Because the 87-base-pair reads could not distinguish some IMGT-functional V segments, including TRBV6-2 and TRBV6-3, those segments were excluded. Linkage disequilibrium might explain the correlated functional status among segregating V segments, but an unknown experimental factor could not be ruled out. The authors suggested that the approach could potentially be extended to other disease states and immunological phenotypes. An association between a missense DCLRE1C variant and V-gene and J-gene trimming of TCR beta chains was found in a later genetic analysis and replicated in an independent cohort. Most CMV-associated TCR beta chains appeared to be HLA-restricted in a later analysis, and the HLA associations seemed to be driven largely by CMV exposure. A further reported finding was that TCR beta sequences accurately predicted the HLA-A and HLA-B alleles for most subjects in the first cohort. The only immune exposure information available for the cohort was CMV serostatus. HLA typing was unavailable for some donors at each locus, so association tests used only the typed subset. This cohort had only TCR beta chains sequenced, and the lack of alpha or paired-chain data limited which features could be detected. According to a later analysis, parvovirus B19, influenza, CMV and Epstein-Barr virus appeared linked to several top co-occurrence clusters. Because counts were too low, seventeen rarely observed V segments, including chromosome 9 orphons, were excluded from the earlier analysis of 587 of the donors. In an earlier analysis of roughly 560 of the donors, most TCR beta V segments were observed in productive rearrangements about 87% or about 30% of the time, broadly matching IMGT annotations. In a later analysis, TCR association rates were found to vary across HLA loci, with the most associated TCRs seen for DRB1 alleles and the fewest for HLA-C alleles. The presence/absence analyses assumed that sequencing depth was roughly uniform across donors, and that assumption may not be true. A cluster of highly shared sequence variants was judged likely to be a technical artifact of the sequencing pipeline. Most TCR sequences were observed very rarely across donors, whereas some public TCRs were present in many individuals. The study listed 150 to 200 TCR beta chains as associated with cytomegalovirus. Assigning TCR associations to individual alleles was difficult when HLA alleles, especially DR and DQ, strongly co-occurred. In vitro tests confirmed that a few of the cytomegalovirus-associated TCR beta chains recognize cytomegalovirus antigens. Compared with the roughly 700-donor mean, donors in an Asian-associated ancestry cluster had fewer N-insertions in productive TCRs, according to a later genetic analysis. In a later analysis, HLA-associated TCR beta chains showed more clonal expansion and lower generation probabilities than non-associated chains that were equally common. The classifier was reported to diagnose cytomegalovirus status with high specificity and sensitivity in both the original cohort and the validation cohort. Specific HLA alleles were associated with 15,000 to 20,000 TCR beta sequences at a false discovery rate of 0.05 in a later analysis.

The cohort was made up of about 670 healthy bone marrow donors. At the time of sampling, all cohort members were nominally healthy, though unrecorded immune exposures were likely present. The donor tested CMV seronegative, placing the donor among the 352 seronegative members of the cohort. A peripheral blood sample was collected from each donor, and TCR beta sequencing was performed on peripheral blood mononuclear cells. The Qiagen DNeasy Blood Extraction Kit was used to extract genomic DNA from the blood cell samples. The junction carries 12 bases between V and J, which are trimmed by 4 bases and 5 bases respectively. The CDR3 runs 14 residues from the cysteine to the phenylalanine. Solely the CDR3 DNA is kept, with 42 bases framed from the first base. The CDR1 and CDR2 encoded by the germline V gene (reference sequence) are WNHNN and SYGVQD. This clone was detected a few times. The specificity of this receptor is unknown. Base-call qualities are not available, and no considerably larger clone is one nucleotide away.

Library preparation was by the immunoSEQ multiplex PCR assay. A mixture of 60 forward primers for TCR Vbeta segments and 13 reverse primers for TCR Jbeta segments was used in the multiplex PCR. Amplification of the CDR3 region of rearranged TCR beta genes was performed with a multiplex PCR assay on genomic DNA. On the Illumina HiSeq System, the amplified TCR beta libraries were sequenced as 87-base-pair reads. Per the source publication's procedure: Across the 700 or so repertoires, a later analysis counted some 81 million unique TCR beta chains, approximately 12 million of which were shared by at least two donors. Raw reads were error-corrected and collapsed into unique sequences with a nearest-neighbor algorithm that merged closely related sequences to remove PCR and sequencing errors. Alignment of CDR3 sequences to IMGT reference sequences was used to assign V, D and J gene segments. For a sequence to be retained, a match of at least six nucleotides was required to both a V gene segment and a J gene segment. A rearrangement was called productive if the CDR3 had no stop codons and remained in frame with V and J, and every other rearrangement was called non-productive. Following IMGT convention, CDR3 was defined as the stretch from the second conserved V-encoded cysteine up to the conserved J-encoded phenylalanine. The earlier analysis of fewer than 700 of the donors excluded sequences that lacked an unambiguous match to a single V gene segment. An earlier analysis of about 600 of the donors called V segments functional above 56.7% productive rearrangements and segregating when the between-donor standard deviation exceeded 5%. A statistical classification framework was developed to diagnose cytomegalovirus status using the catalog of TCR beta chain sequences. In a later analysis, V and J genes were assigned by comparing TCR nucleotide sequences against IMGT/GENE-DB human TR gene sequences. In a later analysis, CDR3 sequences and most-parsimonious VDJ recombination scenarios were assigned using the TCRdist pipeline. In a later analysis, each TCR beta chain was defined by its CDR3 amino acid sequence together with its V-gene family, and reads lacking a unique V-gene family were excluded. As a way to deal with suspected cross-contamination and a sequencing artifact, a later analysis dropped roughly 620 nucleotide sequences that were highly shared and had low generation probability. In a later analysis, a clonal expansion index was calculated for each public chain from normalized within-repertoire ranks of inferred template counts. In a later analysis, generation probabilities were computed with a VDJ recombination model fitted to out-of-frame rearrangements, and the resulting probabilities were checked against IGoR. In a later analysis, hypergeometric tests were used to score TCR-TCR, TCR-HLA and TCR-CMV co-occurrence, with a repertoire-size bias correction applied to TCR pairs. In a later analysis, false discovery rates were estimated by permuting HLA or CMV assignments 20 times. In a later analysis, co-occurring TCRs were grouped using DBSCAN, and TCRdist sequence similarity was added for clustering within HLA-allele-positive subsets. Co-occurrence clustering excluded repertoires with fewer than 30,000 or more than 120,000 public chains, plus five with anomalous nucleotide sharing. TCRdb took this table from immuneACCESS and kept in-frame rearrangements with V and J called. Such tables lack part of the clones; where checked against another copy, unresolved V genes explain under half of the gap, and the rest is unexplained. V and J calls and clone size are those listed in that table; D and trimming were worked out from the DNA. In this sample the table shows 120,000 or so clones, around 81% of which occur a single time. Of the sample, roughly 1.2% falls within the top ten clones.

The rearranged chain carries TRBV10-1 and TRBJ2-1; perhaps TRBD2 is the D gene, with 6 bases matching. The origin of this receptor is a female donor in good health and CMV-seronegative. The sample comprised PBMCs. The nucleotides are TGCGCCAGCAGTGTTGGGGGGTCCCACAATGAGCAGTTCTTC. The translation is CASSVGGSHNEQFF.